One sample yielded the 7 T cell receptor beta chains listed below, sequenced in a study of blood T cell repertoires in COVID-19. Here immunoSEQ multiplex PCR was the method, and the copy in TCRdb shows in-frame clones only, minus some. The table has 210,000 or so clones, 89% seen once. Specimen: peripheral blood. These receptors were taken from a woman aged 40 to 55 with acute or convalescent COVID-19.

The count of this clone is one. V usage is TRBV13 and J usage is TRBJ2-3, with D perhaps TRBD1 (5 bases). The CDR3 is made up of 13 amino acids. The germline V gene has CDR1 PRHDT and CDR2 FYEKMQ (reference sequence). V lost 5 bases, J lost 6 bases, and 12 bases lay in between. The chain's CDR3 is CASSLRQFDTQYF. The DNA for the CDR3 is TGTGCCAGCAGCCTCCGACAGTTCGATACGCAGTATTTT.

DNA for the CDR3: TGTGCCACCACCCCCGGGCGGGGAGAGGTTGAAAAACTGTTTTTT. It codes for CATTPGRGEVEKLFF. This rearrangement joins TRBV15 to TRBJ1-4; D is uncertain. The CDR3 is 15 amino acids. V was cut by 7 bases and J by 7 bases, with 19 bases left in between. The germline V gene encodes CDR1 LNHNV and CDR2 YYDKDF (reference sequence).

CDR3 residues: CASSWDWDSSYNEQFF. Written as DNA, the CDR3 is TGCGCCAGCAGCTGGGACTGGGACAGCTCCTACAATGAGCAGTTCTTC. The chain employs TRBV5-1 and TRBJ2-1; tentative D call: TRBD1 (7 bases). The length of the CDR3 is 16 residues. Trimming stripped 3 bases from V and 0 bases from J, with 13 bases between. Germline loops: CDR1 SGHRS, CDR2 YFSETQ.

The V call is TRBV2, the J call TRBJ2-1; no definite D call. V was cut by 4 bases and J by 0 bases, with 10 bases left in between. Per germline, CDR1 SNHLY and CDR2 FYNNEI. The CDR3 sequence is 15 residues long. The CDR3 protein is CASSGEALSYNEQFF. CDR3 DNA: TGTGCCAGCAGTGGAGAGGCTCTCTCCTACAATGAGCAGTTCTTC.

The chain has TRBV10-3 and TRBJ1-2, with TRBD1 as a possible D gene (5 bases). V was pared by 10 bases and J by 7 bases, with 25 bases between. This CDR3 is built from 15 residues. The germline CDR1 and CDR2 sequences are ENHRY and SYGVKD. The DNA of the CDR3 is TGTGCCACCATAGGGGTCAGCGGGGGTCAGCGTGGCTACACCTTC. Residues: CATIGVSGGQRGYTF.

This clone was found a few times. The V call is TRBV30, the J call TRBJ1-1; D is unresolved. Germline lookup yields CDR1 GTSNPN and CDR2 SVGIG (reference sequence). The CDR3 covers 12 residues. The CDR3 is CGSLGRWTEAFF. CDR3 bases: TGTGGATCCCTTGGTCGGTGGACTGAAGCTTTCTTT.

The CDR3 DNA sequence: TGTGCCAGTAGTCTCGGACTAGCGGGGGGGCCGTCGGGAGAGACCCAGTACTTC. Translating it yields CASSLGLAGGPSGETQYF. The V call is TRBV19, the J call TRBJ2-5; TRBD2 aligns across 15 bases. The trim removed 5 bases at V and 4 bases at J, leaving 11 bases unmatched. This CDR3 is built from 18 residues. Germline V gene lookup returns CDR1 LNHDA and CDR2 SQIVND (reference sequence).